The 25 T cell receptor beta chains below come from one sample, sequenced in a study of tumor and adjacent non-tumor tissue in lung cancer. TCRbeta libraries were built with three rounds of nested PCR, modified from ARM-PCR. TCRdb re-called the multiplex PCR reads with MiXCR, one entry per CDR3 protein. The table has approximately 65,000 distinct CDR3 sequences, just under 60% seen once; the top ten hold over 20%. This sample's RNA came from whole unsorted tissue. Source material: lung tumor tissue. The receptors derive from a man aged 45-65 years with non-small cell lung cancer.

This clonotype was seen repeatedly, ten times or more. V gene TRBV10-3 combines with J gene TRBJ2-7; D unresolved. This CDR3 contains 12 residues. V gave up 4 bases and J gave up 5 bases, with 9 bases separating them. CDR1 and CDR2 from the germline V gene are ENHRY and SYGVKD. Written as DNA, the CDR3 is TGTGCCATCAGTGTAGGAAGTCACGAGCAGTACTTC. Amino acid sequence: CAISVGSHEQYF.

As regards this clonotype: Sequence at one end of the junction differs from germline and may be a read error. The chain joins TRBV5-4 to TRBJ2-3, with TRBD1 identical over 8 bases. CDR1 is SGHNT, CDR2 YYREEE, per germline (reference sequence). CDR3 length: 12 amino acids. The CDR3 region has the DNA TGTGCCAGCAACTACAGGGGGGATACGCAGAATTTT. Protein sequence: CASNYRGDTQNF.

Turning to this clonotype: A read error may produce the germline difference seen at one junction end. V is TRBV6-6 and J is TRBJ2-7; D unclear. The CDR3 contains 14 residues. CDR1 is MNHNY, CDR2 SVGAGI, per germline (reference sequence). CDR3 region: CASSYGRWAYEQYF. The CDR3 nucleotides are TGTGCCAGCAGTTACGGACGCTGGGCCTACGAGCAATACTTC.

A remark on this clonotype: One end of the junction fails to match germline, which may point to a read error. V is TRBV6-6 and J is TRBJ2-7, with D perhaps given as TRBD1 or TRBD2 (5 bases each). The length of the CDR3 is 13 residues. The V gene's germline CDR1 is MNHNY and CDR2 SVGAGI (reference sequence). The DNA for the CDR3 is TGTGCCAGCAGCCCGGGGCATTCCTACGTGCAGTACTTC. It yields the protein CASSPGHSYVQYF.

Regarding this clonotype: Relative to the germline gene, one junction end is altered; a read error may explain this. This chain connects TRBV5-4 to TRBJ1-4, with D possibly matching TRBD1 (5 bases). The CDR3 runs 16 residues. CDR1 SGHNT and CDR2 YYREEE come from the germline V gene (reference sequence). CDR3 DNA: TGTGCCAGCAGCGAGAACGGGGGAGTAACTACTGAAAAACTGTTTTTT. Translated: CASSENGGVTTEKLFF.

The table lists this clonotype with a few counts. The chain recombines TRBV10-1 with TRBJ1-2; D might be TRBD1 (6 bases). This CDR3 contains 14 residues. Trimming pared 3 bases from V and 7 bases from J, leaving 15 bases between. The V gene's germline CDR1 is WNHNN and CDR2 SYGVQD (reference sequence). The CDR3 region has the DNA TGCGCCAGCAGTGAATCGAGGGGGGGGAGTGGCTACACCTTC. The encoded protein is CASSESRGGSGYTF.

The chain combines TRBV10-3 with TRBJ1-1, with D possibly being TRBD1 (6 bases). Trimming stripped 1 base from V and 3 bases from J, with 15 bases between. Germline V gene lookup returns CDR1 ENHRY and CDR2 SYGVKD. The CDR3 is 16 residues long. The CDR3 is CAISEFGQIGYTEAFF. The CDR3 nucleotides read TGTGCCATCAGTGAGTTTGGACAGATAGGATACACTGAAGCTTTCTTT.

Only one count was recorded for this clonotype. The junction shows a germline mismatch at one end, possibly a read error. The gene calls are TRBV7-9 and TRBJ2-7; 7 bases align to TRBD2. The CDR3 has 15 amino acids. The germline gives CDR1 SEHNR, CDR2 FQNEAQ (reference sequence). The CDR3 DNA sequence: TGTGTCAGCAGCTTTTGGCGGGAGTATTCCGCCGAGCAATACTTC. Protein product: CVSSFWREYSAEQYF.

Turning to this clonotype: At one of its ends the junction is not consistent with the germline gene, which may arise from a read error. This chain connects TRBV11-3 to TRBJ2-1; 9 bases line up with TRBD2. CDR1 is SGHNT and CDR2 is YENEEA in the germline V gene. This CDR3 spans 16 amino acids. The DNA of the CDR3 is TGTACCAGCAGCCTACGACTAGCGGCAAACTACAATGAGCACTTCTTC. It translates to CTSSLRLAANYNEHFF.

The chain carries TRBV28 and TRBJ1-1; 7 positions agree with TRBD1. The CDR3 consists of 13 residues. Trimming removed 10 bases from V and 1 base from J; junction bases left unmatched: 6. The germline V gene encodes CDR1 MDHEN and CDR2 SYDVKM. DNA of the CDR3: TGTGCCAACACAGGGGATGCGAACACTGAAGCTTTCTTT. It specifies CANTGDANTEAFF.

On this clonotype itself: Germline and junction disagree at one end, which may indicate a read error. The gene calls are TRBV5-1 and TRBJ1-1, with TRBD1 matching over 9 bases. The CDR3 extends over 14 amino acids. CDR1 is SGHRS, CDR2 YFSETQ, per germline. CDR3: CASSSVTGGTEAFF. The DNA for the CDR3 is TGCGCCAGTAGCTCTGTGACAGGGGGCACTGAAGCTTTCTTT.

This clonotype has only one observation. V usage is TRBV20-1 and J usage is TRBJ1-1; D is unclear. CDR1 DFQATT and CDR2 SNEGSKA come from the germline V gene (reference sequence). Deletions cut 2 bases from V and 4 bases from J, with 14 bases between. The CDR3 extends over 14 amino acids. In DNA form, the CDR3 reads TGCAGTGCTAGACAGGAGGCCACGGGCACTGAAGCTTTCTTT. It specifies CSARQEATGTEAFF.

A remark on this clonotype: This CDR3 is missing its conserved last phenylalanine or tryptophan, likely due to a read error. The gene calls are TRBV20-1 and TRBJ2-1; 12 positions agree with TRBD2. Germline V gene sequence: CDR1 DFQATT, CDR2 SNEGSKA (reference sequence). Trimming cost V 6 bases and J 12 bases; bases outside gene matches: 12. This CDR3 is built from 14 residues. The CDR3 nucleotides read TGCAGTGCCACTAGCGGGGGGACCGTGGACGGGCAGTTCTCC. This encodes CSATSGGTVDGQFS.

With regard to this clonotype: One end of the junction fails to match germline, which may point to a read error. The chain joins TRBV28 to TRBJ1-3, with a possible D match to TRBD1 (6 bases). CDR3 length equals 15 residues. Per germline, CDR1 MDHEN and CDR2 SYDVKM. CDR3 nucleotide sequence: TGTGCCGGCAGAGGCGGACAGCTACTTGGAAACACCATATATTTT. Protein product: CAGRGGQLLGNTIYF.

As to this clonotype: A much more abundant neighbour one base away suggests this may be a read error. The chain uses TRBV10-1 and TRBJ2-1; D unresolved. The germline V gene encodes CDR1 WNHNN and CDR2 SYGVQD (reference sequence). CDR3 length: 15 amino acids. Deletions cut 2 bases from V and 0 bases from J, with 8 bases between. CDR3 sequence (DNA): TGCGCCAGCAGTGAGGTAAGTAGCTCCTACAATGAGCAGTTCTTC. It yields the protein CASSEVSSSYNEQFF.

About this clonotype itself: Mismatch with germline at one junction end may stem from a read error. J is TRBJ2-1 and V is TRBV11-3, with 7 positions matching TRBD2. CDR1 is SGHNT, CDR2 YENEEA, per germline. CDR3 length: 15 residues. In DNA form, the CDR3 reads TGCGCCAGCAGCCTAGCGGTCCAGGCTGTCAATGAGCAGCTCTTC. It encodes CASSLAVQAVNEQLF.

The CDR3 region has the DNA TGTGCCAGCAGTTCGAATCTAGCGTCAATCTACGAGCAGTACTTC. Protein product: CASSSNLASIYEQYF. The chain uses TRBV28 and TRBJ2-7, with D perhaps TRBD2 (6 bases). Germline V CDR1 and CDR2: MDHEN, SYDVKM. This CDR3 is built from 15 residues. Trimming took 4 bases from V and 3 from J, leaving 16 bases between them.

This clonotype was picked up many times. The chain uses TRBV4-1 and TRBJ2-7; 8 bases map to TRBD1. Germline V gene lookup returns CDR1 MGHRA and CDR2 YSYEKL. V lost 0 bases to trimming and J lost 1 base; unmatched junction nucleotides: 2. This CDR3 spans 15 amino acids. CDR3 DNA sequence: TGCGCCAGCAGCCAAGATCGGACAGGGTCCTACGAGCAGTACTTC. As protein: CASSQDRTGSYEQYF.

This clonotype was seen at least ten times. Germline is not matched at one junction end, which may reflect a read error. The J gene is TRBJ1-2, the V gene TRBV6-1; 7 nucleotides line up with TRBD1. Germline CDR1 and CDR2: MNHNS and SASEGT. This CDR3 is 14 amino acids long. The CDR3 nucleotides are TGTGCCAGCAGGGAAGTATTGACAGGGATCGGCTACACCTTC. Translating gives CASREVLTGIGYTF.

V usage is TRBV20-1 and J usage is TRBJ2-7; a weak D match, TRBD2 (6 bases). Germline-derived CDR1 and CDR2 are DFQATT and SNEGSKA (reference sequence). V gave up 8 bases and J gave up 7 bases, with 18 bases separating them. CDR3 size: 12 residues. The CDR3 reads CSSGREYGEQYF. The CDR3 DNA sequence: TGCAGTTCCGGACGGGAGTATGGAGAGCAGTACTTC.

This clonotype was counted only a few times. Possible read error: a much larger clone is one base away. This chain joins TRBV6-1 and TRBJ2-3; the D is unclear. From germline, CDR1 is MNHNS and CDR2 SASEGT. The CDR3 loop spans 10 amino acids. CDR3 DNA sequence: TGTGTCAGCAGTGGCCAGAAGCAGTATTTT. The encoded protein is CVSSGQKQYF.

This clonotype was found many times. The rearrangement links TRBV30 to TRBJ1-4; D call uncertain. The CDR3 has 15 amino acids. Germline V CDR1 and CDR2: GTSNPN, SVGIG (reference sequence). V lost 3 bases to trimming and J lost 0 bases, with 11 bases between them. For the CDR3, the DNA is TGTGCCTGGAGGGTCCAGGCCGCAACTAATGAAAAACTGTTTTTT. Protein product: CAWRVQAATNEKLFF.

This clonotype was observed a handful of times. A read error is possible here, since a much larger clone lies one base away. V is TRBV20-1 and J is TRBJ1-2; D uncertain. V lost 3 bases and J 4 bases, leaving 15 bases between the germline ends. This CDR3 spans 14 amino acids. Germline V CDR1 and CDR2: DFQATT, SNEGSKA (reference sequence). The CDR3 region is CSASFGGYSYGYTF. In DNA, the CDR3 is TGCAGTGCTAGCTTCGGAGGGTACAGCTATGGCTACACCTTC.

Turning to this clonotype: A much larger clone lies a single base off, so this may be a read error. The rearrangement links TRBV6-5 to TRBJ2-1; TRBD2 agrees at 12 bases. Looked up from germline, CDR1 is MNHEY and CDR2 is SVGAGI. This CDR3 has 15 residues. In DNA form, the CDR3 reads TGTGCCAGCAATTACCGTGGACTAGCGGGAAGGGAGCAGTTCTTC. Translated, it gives CASNYRGLAGREQFF.

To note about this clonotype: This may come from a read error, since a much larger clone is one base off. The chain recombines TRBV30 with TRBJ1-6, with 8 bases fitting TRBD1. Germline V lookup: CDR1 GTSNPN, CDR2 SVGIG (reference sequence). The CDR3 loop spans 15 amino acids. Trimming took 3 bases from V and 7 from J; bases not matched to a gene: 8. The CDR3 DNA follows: TGTGCCTGGAGCACCGACGGACAGGGAAATTCACCCCTCCACTTT. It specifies CAWSTDGQGNSPLHF. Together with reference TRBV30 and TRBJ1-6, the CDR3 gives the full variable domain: SQTIHQWPATLVQPVGSPLSLECTVEGTSNPNLYWYRQAAGRGLQLLFYSVGIGQISSEVPQNLSASRPQDRQFILSSKKLLLSDSGFYLCAWSTDGQGNSPLHFGNGTRLTVT.